These 14 T cell receptor beta chains were all obtained from the same sample, sequenced in a study of T-cell memory formation after mild COVID-19. TCRdb re-analysed the 5' RACE reads in MiXCR, keeping a single row per CDR3 protein. The sample shows under 600,000 distinct CDR3 sequences, 20% to 25% of them seen only once. The specimen was PBMCs or a T cell subset sorted from them (not recorded which). Receptors originate from an adult woman who had mild COVID-19 (a few samples of this study predate the infection). Cell type and time point are not known.

The rearrangement links TRBV27 to TRBJ2-7; D is possibly TRBD1 or TRBD2 (5 bases each). The length of the CDR3 is 14 residues. The V end was cut by 5 bases, the J end by 10 bases, with 21 bases between. CDR1 and CDR2 (germline): MNHEY, SMNVEV (reference sequence). For the CDR3, the DNA is TGTGCCAGCAGTCCCCGGGACGGAACTTCCCGACAGTACTTC. Translating it yields CASSPRDGTSRQYF.

The chain is built from TRBV4-2 and TRBJ2-5; TRBD2 matches 10 bases. The V gene end was trimmed by 1 base and the J gene end by 5 bases; junction bases not matched to a gene: 4. Per germline, CDR1 LGHNA and CDR2 YNFKEQ. The CDR3 covers 15 residues. CDR3 amino acids: CASSQGTSGVETQYF. DNA for the CDR3: TGTGCCAGCAGCCAAGGGACTAGCGGAGTCGAGACCCAGTACTTC.

This chain links TRBV18 with TRBJ1-3; weak D call: TRBD1 (5 bases). The germline gives CDR1 KGHSH, CDR2 LQKENI. The CDR3 covers 16 residues. V lost 3 bases and J 0 bases, leaving 12 bases between the germline ends. DNA for the CDR3: TGTGCCAGCTCACCTGAGGGACGGGGCTCTGGAAACACCATATATTTT. Translated: CASSPEGRGSGNTIYF. Supplemented by reference TRBV18 and TRBJ1-3, the full variable domain reads NAGVMQNPRHLVRRRGQEARLRCSPMKGHSHVYWYRQLPEEGLKFMVYLQKENIIDESGMPKERFSAEFPKEGPSILRIQQVVRGDSAAYFCASSPEGRGSGNTIYFGEGSWLTVV.

The J gene is TRBJ2-3, the V gene TRBV7-2, with a possible D match to TRBD2 (5 bases). There are 14 residues in the CDR3. Germline CDR1 is SGHTA and CDR2 is FQGNSA. V lost 3 bases and J lost 4, with 11 bases in between. The CDR3 protein is CASSFGFGADTQYF. The CDR3 DNA is TGTGCCAGCAGCTTTGGGTTCGGGGCAGATACGCAGTATTTT. Complete variable domain (other parts from reference TRBV7-2 and TRBJ2-3): GAGVSQSPSNKVTEKGKDVELRCDPISGHTALYWYRQSLGQGLEFLIYFQGNSAPDKSGLPSDRFSAERTGGSVSTLTIQRTQQEDSAVYLCASSFGFGADTQYFGPGTRLTVL.

The J gene is TRBJ2-3, the V gene TRBV24-1, with D perhaps matching TRBD2 (6 bases). This CDR3 contains 16 residues. Per germline, CDR1 KGHDR and CDR2 SFDVKD. V shed 4 bases and J shed 4 bases, with 17 bases lying between them. This CDR3 reads CATSDPDPQRADTQYF. In DNA form, the CDR3 reads TGTGCCACCAGTGACCCGGACCCCCAGCGGGCAGATACGCAGTATTTT.

This clonotype was observed a few times. The chain uses TRBV10-3 and TRBJ1-1; D not certain. CDR1 ENHRY and CDR2 SYGVKD come from the germline V gene. This CDR3 has 12 amino acids. The V end was cut by 2 bases, the J end by 1 base, with 2 bases between. This CDR3 reads CAISERNTEAFF. The CDR3 bases are TGTGCCATCAGTGAGAGGAACACTGAAGCTTTCTTT.

The chain combines TRBV18 with TRBJ2-5; 8 bases match TRBD2. Germline loops: CDR1 KGHSH, CDR2 LQKENI. The CDR3 consists of 14 residues. Trimming removed 4 bases from V and 5 bases from J; junction bases left unmatched: 6. The CDR3 reads CASSQQGLEETQYF. Here the CDR3 DNA reads TGTGCCAGCTCACAACAGGGACTAGAGGAGACCCAGTACTTC.

The CDR3 bases are TGTGCCATCAGTGGACAGGGAACTGAAGCTTTCTTT. Protein: CAISGQGTEAFF. This chain uses TRBV10-3 with TRBJ1-1, with 7 bases fitting TRBD1. Germline V gene data show CDR1 as ENHRY and CDR2 as SYGVKD. This CDR3 spans 12 amino acids. J lost 5 bases, V lost 4 bases, and 1 base had no gene match.

This clonotype was counted between two and nine times. This chain links TRBV4-2 with TRBJ2-3; possible D gene TRBD2, 6 bases. The CDR3 sequence is 17 residues long. The germline V gene encodes CDR1 LGHNA and CDR2 YNFKEQ. V was pared by 0 bases and J by 1 base, with 14 bases between. The DNA for the CDR3 is TGTGCCAGCAGCCAAGATCCGTCGGGAGTAGGCACAGATACGCAGTATTTT. Amino acid sequence: CASSQDPSGVGTDTQYF.

This clonotype was observed a handful of times. The V call is TRBV29-1, the J call TRBJ2-1; the match to TRBD2 covers 9 bases. CDR3 length: 13 residues. Germline values: CDR1 SQVTM, CDR2 ANQGSEA. V lost 6 bases to trimming and J lost 13 bases; unmatched junction nucleotides: 13. CDR3 sequence reads: CSVDTFRTSEQFF. CDR3 sequence (DNA): TGCAGCGTGGATACTTTTAGGACTAGCGAACAGTTCTTC.

This sequence joins TRBV12-3 or TRBV12-4 and TRBJ1-2; D is perhaps TRBD1 (5 bases). The ends were cut back, 2 bases at V and 8 bases at J, with 12 bases in the middle. The CDR3 length is 13 residues. The CDR3 sequence: CASSLSGREGYTF. DNA of the CDR3: TGTGCCAGCAGTTTATCAGGGCGGGAGGGCTACACCTTC.

J is TRBJ1-1 and V is TRBV12-3 or TRBV12-4, with D perhaps TRBD1 (5 bases). The CDR3 extends over 13 amino acids. V lost 6 bases, J lost 4 bases, and 12 bases lay in between. The CDR3 nucleotides are TGTGCCAGCAGATTGGGACCATCCACTGAAGCTTTCTTT. Its translation is CASRLGPSTEAFF.

This chain uses TRBV29-1 with TRBJ1-2; D perhaps matches TRBD1 (5 bases). The V and J ends lost 0 bases and 7 bases respectively, with 9 bases between them. The CDR3 loop spans 12 amino acids. The germline CDR1 and CDR2 sequences are SQVTM and ANQGSEA. The CDR3 DNA reads TGCAGCGTTGAAGATCGTGGGGGTGGCTACACCTTC. This sequence encodes CSVEDRGGGYTF.

This clonotype was found a few times. J is TRBJ2-7 and V is TRBV4-3; 7 bases are shared with TRBD2. The CDR3 has 15 amino acids. V lost 4 bases to trimming and J lost 4 bases; unmatched junction nucleotides: 10. Germline V lookup: CDR1 LGHNA, CDR2 YSLEER. CDR3 nucleotide sequence: TGCGCCAGCAGCCCGGCGGGCGGGAGTCCATACGAGCAGTACTTC. Protein product: CASSPAGGSPYEQYF.